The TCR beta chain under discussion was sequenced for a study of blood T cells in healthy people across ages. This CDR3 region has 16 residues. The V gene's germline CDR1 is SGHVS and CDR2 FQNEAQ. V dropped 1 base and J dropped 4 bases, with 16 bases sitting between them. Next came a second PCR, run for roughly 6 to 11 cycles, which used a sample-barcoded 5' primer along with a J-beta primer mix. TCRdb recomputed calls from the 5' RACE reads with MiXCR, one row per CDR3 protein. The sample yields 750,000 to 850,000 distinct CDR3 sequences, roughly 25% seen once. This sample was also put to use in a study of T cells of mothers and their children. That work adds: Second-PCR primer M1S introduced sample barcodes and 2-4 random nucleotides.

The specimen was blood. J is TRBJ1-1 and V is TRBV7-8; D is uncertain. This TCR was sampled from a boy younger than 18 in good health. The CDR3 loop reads CASSLDPEHSGTEAFF. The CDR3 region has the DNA TGTGCCAGCAGCTTAGATCCAGAACATTCGGGCACTGAAGCTTTCTTT.